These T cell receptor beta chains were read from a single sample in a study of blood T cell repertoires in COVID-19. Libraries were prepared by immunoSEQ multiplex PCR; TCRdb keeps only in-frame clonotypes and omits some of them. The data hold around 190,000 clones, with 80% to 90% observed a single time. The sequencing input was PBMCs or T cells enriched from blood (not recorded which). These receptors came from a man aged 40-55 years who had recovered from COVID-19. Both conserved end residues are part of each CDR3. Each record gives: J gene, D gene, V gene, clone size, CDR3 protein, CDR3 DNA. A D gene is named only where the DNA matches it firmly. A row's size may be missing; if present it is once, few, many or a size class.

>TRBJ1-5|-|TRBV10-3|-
CAISDNNSNQPQHF
TGTGCCATCAGTGACAACAATAGCAATCAGCCCCAGCATTTT
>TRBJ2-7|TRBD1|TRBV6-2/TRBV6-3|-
CASSGQVSYSYEQYF
TGTGCCAGCAGTGGACAGGTTTCTTACTCCTACGAGCAGTACTTC
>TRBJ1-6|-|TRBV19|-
CASSIPQGSSYNSPLHF
TGTGCCAGTAGTATCCCCCAGGGAAGCTCCTATAATTCACCCCTCCACTTT
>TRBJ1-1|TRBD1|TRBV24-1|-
CATRPGQGVTEAFF
TGTGCCACCAGGCCGGGACAGGGGGTCACTGAAGCTTTCTTT
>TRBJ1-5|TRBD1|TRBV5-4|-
CASSLFGTGVPQHF
TGTGCCAGCAGCTTGTTCGGGACAGGGGTTCCCCAGCATTTT
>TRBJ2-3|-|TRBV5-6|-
CASSLVGPGADTQYF
TGTGCCAGCAGCTTGGTGGGTCCGGGTGCAGATACGCAGTATTTT
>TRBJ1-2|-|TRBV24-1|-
CATSDSRTATPNGYTF
TGTGCCACCAGTGATTCCCGGACTGCAACCCCCAATGGCTACACCTTC
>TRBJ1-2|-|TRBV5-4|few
CASSLEGAALPYGYTF
TGTGCCAGCAGCTTGGAAGGGGCGGCGCTCCCGTATGGCTACACCTTC
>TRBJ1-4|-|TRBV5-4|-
CASSLLTGSGSELFF
TGTGCCAGCAGCTTGTTGACAGGTTCGGGATCAGAACTGTTTTTT
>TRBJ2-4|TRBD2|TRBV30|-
CAWSGTSGKNIQYF
TGTGCCTGGAGTGGGACTAGCGGTAAAAACATTCAGTACTTC
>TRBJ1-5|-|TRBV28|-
CASRVQGNQPQHF
TGTGCCAGCAGAGTACAGGGCAATCAGCCCCAGCATTTT
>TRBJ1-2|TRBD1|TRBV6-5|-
CASSAVGQGERYTF
TGTGCCAGCAGCGCAGTCGGCCAGGGGGAACGCTACACCTTC
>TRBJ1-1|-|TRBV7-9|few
CASLGQLNTEAFF
TGTGCCAGCCTCGGACAGTTGAACACTGAAGCTTTCTTT
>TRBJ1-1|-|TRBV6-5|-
CATQEGALMTEAFF
TGTGCCACCCAAGAAGGGGCCTTAATGACTGAAGCTTTCTTT
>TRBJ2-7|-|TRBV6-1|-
CASSDRGGSHEQYF
TGTGCCAGCAGTGACCGAGGGGGAAGCCACGAGCAGTACTTC
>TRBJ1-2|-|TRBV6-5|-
CASSWRSYGYTF
TGTGCCAGCAGTTGGAGGAGCTATGGCTACACCTTC
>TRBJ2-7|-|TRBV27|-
CASSPQGNEQYF
TGTGCCAGCAGTCCACAGGGTAACGAGCAGTACTTC
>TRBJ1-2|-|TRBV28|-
CASSLPRGAYGYTF
TGTGCCAGCAGTTTACCCAGGGGTGCCTATGGCTACACCTTC
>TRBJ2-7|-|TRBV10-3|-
CAIAGVQYEQYF
TGTGCCATAGCAGGGGTCCAATACGAGCAGTACTTC
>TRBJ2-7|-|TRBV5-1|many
CASRAYSTYEQYF
TGCGCCAGCAGGGCCTACAGTACCTACGAGCAGTACTTC
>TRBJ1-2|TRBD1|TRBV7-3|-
CASSPGQGLNYGYTF
TGTGCCAGCAGCCCCGGACAGGGGCTGAACTATGGCTACACCTTC
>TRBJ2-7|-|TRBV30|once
CAWSALGGADFYEQYF
TGTGCCTGGAGTGCCCTCGGAGGGGCAGATTTCTACGAGCAGTACTTC
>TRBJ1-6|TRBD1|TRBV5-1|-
CASHRDSNSPLHF
TGCGCCAGCCATAGGGACAGCAATTCACCCCTCCACTTT
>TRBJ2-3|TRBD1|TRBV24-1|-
CATSDFLGQAQYF
TGTGCCACCAGTGATTTCCTCGGACAGGCGCAGTATTTT
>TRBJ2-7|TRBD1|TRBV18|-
CASSGTDTYEQYF
TGTGCCAGCTCCGGGACAGATACCTACGAGCAGTACTTC
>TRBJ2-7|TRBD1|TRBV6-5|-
CASSYVGTGGYEQYF
TGTGCCAGCAGTTACGTTGGGACAGGGGGGTACGAGCAGTACTTC
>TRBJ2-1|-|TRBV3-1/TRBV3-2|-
CASSREAGISEQFF
TGTGCCAGCAGCCGAGAGGCGGGGATAAGTGAGCAGTTCTTC
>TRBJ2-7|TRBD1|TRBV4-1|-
CASSQAPPGQYEQYF
TGCGCCAGCAGCCAAGCTCCACCGGGACAGTACGAGCAGTACTTC
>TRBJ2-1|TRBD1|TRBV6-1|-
CASSAQGAASYNEQFF
TGTGCCAGCAGTGCTCAGGGGGCGGCCTCCTACAATGAGCAGTTCTTC
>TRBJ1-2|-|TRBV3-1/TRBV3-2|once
CASSQNLRDYGYTF
TGTGCCAGCAGCCAAAATTTGAGGGACTATGGCTACACCTTC
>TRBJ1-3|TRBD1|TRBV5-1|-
CASSLRTGSSGNTIYF
TGCGCCAGCAGCTTGAGGACAGGTAGCTCTGGAAACACCATATATTTT
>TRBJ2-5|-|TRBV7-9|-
CASSLSSGVRRETQYF
TGTGCCAGCAGCTTATCGTCCGGGGTACGGCGGGAGACCCAGTACTTC
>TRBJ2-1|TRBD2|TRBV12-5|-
CASGLTGLAGVFNEQFF
TGTGCTAGTGGTTTAACGGGACTAGCGGGAGTTTTTAATGAGCAGTTCTTC
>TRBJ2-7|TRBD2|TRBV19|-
CASSISGGFYEQYF
TGTGCCAGTAGTATTAGCGGGGGCTTCTACGAGCAGTACTTC
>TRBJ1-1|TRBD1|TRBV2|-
CASGDSPLNTEAFF
TGTGCCAGCGGGGACAGCCCACTGAACACTGAAGCTTTCTTT
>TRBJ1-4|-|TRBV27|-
CASSKQGVGEKLFF
TGTGCCAGCAGTAAACAGGGAGTAGGAGAAAAACTGTTTTTT
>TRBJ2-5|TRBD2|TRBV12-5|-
CASGSGLAGVFKETQYF
TGTGCTAGTGGTTCAGGACTAGCGGGAGTATTTAAAGAGACCCAGTACTTC
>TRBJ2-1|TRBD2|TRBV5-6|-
CASSAGLGANEQFF
TGTGCCAGCAGCGCCGGACTAGGAGCGAATGAGCAGTTCTTC
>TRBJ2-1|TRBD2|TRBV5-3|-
CARSLGEAGAREQFF
TGTGCCAGAAGCTTGGGGGAAGCGGGGGCGAGGGAGCAGTTCTTC
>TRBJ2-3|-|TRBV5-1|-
CASSLSGDRTDTQYF
TGCGCCAGCAGCTTGAGTGGAGACCGCACAGATACGCAGTATTTT
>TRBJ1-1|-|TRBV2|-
CASSSPAQGPNTEAFF
TGTGCCAGCAGCTCCCCGGCCCAGGGGCCGAACACTGAAGCTTTCTTT
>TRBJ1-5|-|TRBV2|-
CASSNRDSNQPQHF
TGTGCCAGCAGTAACAGGGATAGCAATCAGCCCCAGCATTTT